The rows below give T cell receptor beta chains drawn from one sample of a study of T cell repertoires in aging, cancer and after chemotherapy. TCRdb re-called the multiplex PCR reads with MiXCR, one entry per CDR3 protein. The sample includes 9,500 to 11,000 distinct CDR3 sequences, approximately 46% of them seen just once. Specimen: blood. Source of these receptors: a human donor in good health. Each CDR3 is given with its conserved first and last residue. The D gene is left open where the match is weak. Size values are once, few and many counts, or a class for expanded clones, and some rows have none.

D gene: TRBD2; clone size: few; J gene: TRBJ2-7; V gene: TRBV6-6; CDR3 DNA: TGTGCCAGCAGTGAACTAGCGGGAGTCCAAGACTACGAGCAGTACTTC; CDR3 protein: CASSELAGVQDYEQYF
D gene: TRBD1; clone size: once; J gene: TRBJ1-5; V gene: TRBV19; CDR3 DNA: TGTGCCAGTAGCTTGACAGGGGGAGGCAATCAGCCCCAGCATTTT; CDR3 protein: CASSLTGGGNQPQHF
D gene: .; clone size: few; J gene: TRBJ1-5; V gene: TRBV12-3/TRBV12-4; CDR3 DNA: TGTGCCAGCGGGGCAAATAGCAATCAGCCCCAGCATTTT; CDR3 protein: CASGANSNQPQHF
D gene: TRBD1; clone size: .; J gene: TRBJ1-2; V gene: TRBV27; CDR3 DNA: TGTGCCAGCAGTTCCGCCTTTGACCGGGACAGGAACTATGGCTACACCTTC; CDR3 protein: CASSSAFDRDRNYGYTF
D gene: .; clone size: few; J gene: TRBJ2-1; V gene: TRBV5-4; CDR3 DNA: TGTGCCAGCAGCTTGGTAGCAGGGGGGGGCAATGAGCAGTTCTTC; CDR3 protein: CASSLVAGGGNEQFF
D gene: .; clone size: .; J gene: TRBJ2-7; V gene: TRBV7-2; CDR3 DNA: TGTGCCAGCAGCTTTGATTACTACGAGCAGTACTTC; CDR3 protein: CASSFDYYEQYF
D gene: .; clone size: .; J gene: TRBJ2-5; V gene: TRBV6-1; CDR3 DNA: TGTGCCAGCAACAGGGGGGGCGAGACCCAGTACTTC; CDR3 protein: CASNRGGETQYF
D gene: .; clone size: .; J gene: TRBJ1-5; V gene: TRBV27; CDR3 DNA: TGTGCCAGCCGAAGGGGGGGGGCACCTAATCAGCCCCAGCATTTT; CDR3 protein: CASRRGGAPNQPQHF
D gene: TRBD1; clone size: .; J gene: TRBJ1-2; V gene: TRBV28; CDR3 DNA: TGTGCCAGCAGTCCCGTGACAGGGAGCGGCTACACCTTC; CDR3 protein: CASSPVTGSGYTF
D gene: .; clone size: few; J gene: TRBJ1-4; V gene: TRBV20-1; CDR3 DNA: TGCAGTGCTAGCCGGCCTTCGGGGAATGAAAAACTGTTTTTT; CDR3 protein: CSASRPSGNEKLFF
D gene: .; clone size: few; J gene: TRBJ2-3; V gene: TRBV19; CDR3 DNA: TGTGCCAGTAGTAAGTGGGCGGCAGATACGCAGTATTTT; CDR3 protein: CASSKWAADTQYF
D gene: TRBD2; clone size: .; J gene: TRBJ2-1; V gene: TRBV27; CDR3 DNA: TGTGCCAGCAGTATCCGACCCCCAGGACTGGGGGGGGATGAGCAGTTCTTC; CDR3 protein: CASSIRPPGLGGDEQFF
D gene: .; clone size: .; J gene: TRBJ1-5; V gene: TRBV19; CDR3 DNA: TGTGCCAGTAGTGGCCAGGACATCTATCAGCACCAGCATTTT; CDR3 protein: CASSGQDIYQHQHF
D gene: TRBD1; clone size: .; J gene: TRBJ1-4; V gene: TRBV6-6; CDR3 DNA: TGTGCCAGCAGTTACTCGAGGGACAGGGGGATCCCTAATGAAAAACTGTTTTTT; CDR3 protein: CASSYSRDRGIPNEKLFF
D gene: .; clone size: .; J gene: TRBJ1-3; V gene: TRBV15; CDR3 DNA: TGTGCCACCAGCTTAGGAGGGAACTCTGGAAACACCATATATTTT; CDR3 protein: CATSLGGNSGNTIYF
D gene: .; clone size: few; J gene: TRBJ1-6; V gene: TRBV19; CDR3 DNA: TGTGCCAGTAGTATGTGGGCAGTGAATAATTCACCCCTCCACTTT; CDR3 protein: CASSMWAVNNSPLHF
D gene: .; clone size: .; J gene: TRBJ2-1; V gene: TRBV15; CDR3 DNA: TGTGCCACCAGCAGACCCGGGGATGAGCAGTTCTTC; CDR3 protein: CATSRPGDEQFF
D gene: TRBD2; clone size: few; J gene: TRBJ2-1; V gene: TRBV20-1; CDR3 DNA: TGCAGTGCTAGAGCCGGCGGCGGGGGGAGGGATGAGCAGTTCTTC; CDR3 protein: CSARAGGGGRDEQFF
D gene: .; clone size: few; J gene: TRBJ2-3; V gene: TRBV6-5; CDR3 DNA: TGTGCCAGCAGCTTCAGTGGGCAGAGCGGCACAGATACGCAGTATTTT; CDR3 protein: CASSFSGQSGTDTQYF
D gene: .; clone size: .; J gene: TRBJ2-5; V gene: TRBV15; CDR3 DNA: TGTGCCACCAGCAGAGACCCAAAAGAGACCCAGTACTTC; CDR3 protein: CATSRDPKETQYF
D gene: .; clone size: few; J gene: TRBJ2-3; V gene: TRBV11-2; CDR3 DNA: TGTGCCAGCCGGGGGGCGGGGGCAGATACGCAGTATTTT; CDR3 protein: CASRGAGADTQYF
D gene: TRBD1; clone size: .; J gene: TRBJ1-1; V gene: TRBV12-3/TRBV12-4; CDR3 DNA: TGTGCCAGCAGGGGACAGGGACCCACTGAAGCTTTCTTT; CDR3 protein: CASRGQGPTEAFF
D gene: .; clone size: few; J gene: TRBJ2-5; V gene: TRBV11-2; CDR3 DNA: TGTGCCAGCAGCTTAAAGGAGACCCAGTACTTC; CDR3 protein: CASSLKETQYF
D gene: .; clone size: .; J gene: TRBJ2-7; V gene: TRBV19; CDR3 DNA: TGTGCCAGTAGACCCGGACAGAGCTCCTACGAGCAGTACTTC; CDR3 protein: CASRPGQSSYEQYF
D gene: .; clone size: .; J gene: TRBJ1-4; V gene: TRBV6-5; CDR3 DNA: TGTGCCAGCAGTTACTCGACCAGCAGGGGTGAAAAACTGTTTTTT; CDR3 protein: CASSYSTSRGEKLFF
D gene: .; clone size: once; J gene: TRBJ2-3; V gene: TRBV6-5; CDR3 DNA: TGTGCCAGCAGTTTATGGACGGGATCCCCCACAGATACGCAGTATTTT; CDR3 protein: CASSLWTGSPTDTQYF
D gene: TRBD1; clone size: .; J gene: TRBJ1-2; V gene: TRBV28; CDR3 DNA: TGTGCCAGCAGTTCCGGGACAGGGCCTAACTATGGCTACACCTTC; CDR3 protein: CASSSGTGPNYGYTF
D gene: TRBD2; clone size: .; J gene: TRBJ2-3; V gene: TRBV7-9; CDR3 DNA: TGTGCCAGCAGCTTTAGGACTAGCGGGAGGCCGGATCGCCGGGGTCGCAGCACAGATACGCAGTATTTT; CDR3 protein: CASSFRTSGRPDRRGRSTDTQYF
D gene: .; clone size: medium-sized; J gene: TRBJ2-7; V gene: TRBV12-3/TRBV12-4; CDR3 DNA: TGTGCCAGCAGTCCAAGGGATCGGACGGAGCAGTACTTC; CDR3 protein: CASSPRDRTEQYF
D gene: .; clone size: .; J gene: TRBJ1-1; V gene: TRBV19; CDR3 DNA: TGTGCCAGTACCTCCGTGAACACTGAAGCTTTCTTT; CDR3 protein: CASTSVNTEAFF
D gene: .; clone size: .; J gene: TRBJ2-3; V gene: TRBV4-1; CDR3 DNA: TGCGCCAGCAGCCAAGACGGGGGCGCTGGCGGAAATACGCAGTATTTT; CDR3 protein: CASSQDGGAGGNTQYF
D gene: .; clone size: .; J gene: TRBJ1-1; V gene: TRBV5-6; CDR3 DNA: TGTGCCAGCAGCTTTCGACGGCTTGAAGCTTTCTTT; CDR3 protein: CASSFRRLEAFF
D gene: .; clone size: .; J gene: TRBJ2-1; V gene: TRBV13; CDR3 DNA: TGTGCCAGCAGCTTAGGGACCTCGCCCTACAATGAGCAGTTCTTC; CDR3 protein: CASSLGTSPYNEQFF
D gene: .; clone size: .; J gene: TRBJ2-4; V gene: TRBV20-1; CDR3 DNA: TGCAGTGCTAGACACCTGATGGGAGGTCAGGACAAAAACATTCAGTACTTC; CDR3 protein: CSARHLMGGQDKNIQYF
D gene: .; clone size: .; J gene: TRBJ2-7; V gene: TRBV19; CDR3 DNA: TGTGCCAGTAGTATAGAGTTATCTCTTGGCGAGCAGTACTTC; CDR3 protein: CASSIELSLGEQYF
D gene: .; clone size: .; J gene: TRBJ2-7; V gene: TRBV6-5; CDR3 DNA: TGTGCCAGCACGGGCCCACGGGGAGGGGGCTCCTACGAGCAGTACTTC; CDR3 protein: CASTGPRGGGSYEQYF
D gene: TRBD2; clone size: few; J gene: TRBJ2-7; V gene: TRBV6-5; CDR3 DNA: TGTGCCAGCAGTTACTTCGGTGCGGGACTAGCTGCCTCCTACGAGCAGTACTTC; CDR3 protein: CASSYFGAGLAASYEQYF
D gene: .; clone size: .; J gene: TRBJ2-3; V gene: TRBV15; CDR3 DNA: TGTGCCACCAGCAGAGTAGCGAATACGCAGTATTTT; CDR3 protein: CATSRVANTQYF
D gene: TRBD2; clone size: .; J gene: TRBJ2-1; V gene: TRBV27; CDR3 DNA: TGTGCCAGCAATACGTCGTCTGTATGGGGGGGTCTCTACAATGAGCAGTTCTTC; CDR3 protein: CASNTSSVWGGLYNEQFF
D gene: TRBD1; clone size: .; J gene: TRBJ2-5; V gene: TRBV7-2; CDR3 DNA: TGTGCTAGCAGCTCGACAGGGACAGAGACCCAGTACTTC; CDR3 protein: CASSSTGTETQYF
D gene: .; clone size: .; J gene: TRBJ1-1; V gene: TRBV5-1; CDR3 DNA: TGCGCCAGCAGCAGGTCATCTGAAGCTTTCTTT; CDR3 protein: CASSRSSEAFF
D gene: .; clone size: once; J gene: TRBJ2-7; V gene: TRBV18; CDR3 DNA: TGTGCCAGCTCACCCCGAGCCGGGGGCACCTACGAGCAGTACTTC; CDR3 protein: CASSPRAGGTYEQYF
D gene: TRBD1; clone size: few; J gene: TRBJ2-4; V gene: TRBV6-1; CDR3 DNA: TGTGCCAGCAGCCCGGACAGGAGTATAGCCAAAAACATTCAGTACTTC; CDR3 protein: CASSPDRSIAKNIQYF
D gene: .; clone size: .; J gene: TRBJ1-5; V gene: TRBV6-6; CDR3 DNA: TGTGCCAGCAGTACAACGTGGGATCGGAGCAATCAGCCCCAGCATTTT; CDR3 protein: CASSTTWDRSNQPQHF
D gene: .; clone size: few; J gene: TRBJ2-6; V gene: TRBV20-1; CDR3 DNA: TGCAGTGCTAGAGTTCAGAGCTCTGGGGCCAACGTCCTGACTTTC; CDR3 protein: CSARVQSSGANVLTF
D gene: .; clone size: once; J gene: TRBJ1-5; V gene: TRBV7-3; CDR3 DNA: TGTGCCAGCAGTTGGGGGTATAGCAATCAGCCCCAGCATTTT; CDR3 protein: CASSWGYSNQPQHF
D gene: .; clone size: .; J gene: TRBJ2-7; V gene: TRBV20-1; CDR3 DNA: TGCAGTGCCCAAGGCGGGAAGGGGGGGAAGGAGCAGTACTTC; CDR3 protein: CSAQGGKGGKEQYF
D gene: .; clone size: .; J gene: TRBJ1-1; V gene: TRBV30; CDR3 DNA: TGTGCCAGGACAGTTGTGTCTGAAGCTTTCTTT; CDR3 protein: CARTVVSEAFF
D gene: .; clone size: few; J gene: TRBJ2-2; V gene: TRBV7-2; CDR3 DNA: TGTGCCAGCAGCAAACAGATGCCAGGGTCGAACACCGGGGAGCTGTTTTTT; CDR3 protein: CASSKQMPGSNTGELFF
D gene: .; clone size: few; J gene: TRBJ2-5; V gene: TRBV19; CDR3 DNA: TGTGCCAGTAGTATCGACAGGCAAGAGACCCAGTACTTC; CDR3 protein: CASSIDRQETQYF
D gene: TRBD2; clone size: .; J gene: TRBJ2-1; V gene: TRBV6-1; CDR3 DNA: TGTGCCAGCAGTTACGAACGCCGGACTAGCGGGTACAATGAGCAGTTCTTC; CDR3 protein: CASSYERRTSGYNEQFF